This T cell receptor beta chain is drawn from a study of blood T cells in healthy people across ages (dated by TCRdb to about 2015). For the study in its entirety: In model experiments, template switching captured roughly one uniquely barcoded TCR beta cDNA molecule for every two T cells. Age-related changes in TCR beta repertoire diversity were measured in the study by deep sequencing normalized with unique cDNA molecular identifiers. The donors were split into four age groups: young (average about 16 years), middle-aged (39), aged (over 55) and long-lived (roughly 86). To avoid experimental bias, donors of different ages were distributed randomly across sequencing lanes. For two donors (one aged 18 to 30 and one aged 80 or older), the study analyzed two additional independent replicas of 1 million unique cDNA reads from the same blood draw. Findings and caveats that apply to the study as a whole: The percentage of naive T cells measured by flow cytometry correlated strongly with observed TCR beta diversity. Because donor CMV infection status was unknown, age-related changes in expanded clonotypes were potentially confounded. Bulk unsorted PBMC profiling prevented conclusive comparison of naive and antigen-experienced compartments. Estimates of total diversity based on one million sequenced T cells were considered lower bounds and underestimates. As age increased, observed TCR beta diversity per million T cells dropped in a roughly linear way, and a significant reduction was already evident by age 40. Compared with the aged group, the long-lived group had more naive CD4+ T cells, fewer expanded clones and increased TCR diversity, suggesting age selection.

CDR1 is given as SGDLS and CDR2 as YYNGEE, both from the germline V gene. Measured from the cysteine to the phenylalanine, the CDR3 is 14 residues long. Solely the CDR3 DNA is kept, with 42 bases framed from the first base. Donors were 35 to 40 systemically healthy Caucasian individuals from Russia aged roughly 6 to 95 years. Approximately 9.3 milliliters of peripheral blood were drawn from each donor into EDTA-treated Vacutainer tubes. Ficoll-Paque density-gradient centrifugation was used to isolate PBMCs, with at least 6 million per sample. Total RNA was extracted from PBMCs with Trizol reagent, with at least 5 micrograms obtained per sample. For every donor, flow cytometry on a PBMC aliquot measured the percentage of naive CD45RAhigh/CD27high T cells. Libraries were built with 5' RACE. Sequencing was carried out with an Illumina HiSeq 2500. The second PCR ran for about 6 to 11 cycles and used a J-beta primer mix along with a sample-barcoded 5' primer. Each TCR beta cDNA molecule received a unique molecular identifier from a template-switch 5' adaptor carrying 12 random nucleotides. Each sample yielded at least 3 million CDR3-containing paired-end reads. The Mint cDNA synthesis kit, primed by a TRBC-specific oligonucleotide, was used to synthesize first-strand cDNA from all RNA. Following uracil-DNA glycosylase treatment, all cDNA underwent a first 18-cycle PCR with the universal primers M1SS and BC2_uni_R. As for how the authors treated the data: Normalization of each sample was performed by random selection of 1 million high-quality reads, each carrying a distinct molecular identifier. Reads with shared molecular identifiers were discarded instead of being binned into consensus sequences. CDR3 identification, clonotype clustering and error correction used MiTCR with a Q25 quality threshold and the strictest error-elimination algorithm. A nonparametric unseen species model using Euler transformation provided a lower-bound estimate of total TCR beta diversity. TCRdb's own reprocessing of the public reads used fastp at Q25 and MiXCR and kept productive beta chains. Rows are unified per CDR3 protein, each entry keeping the most common DNA and genes. TCRdb's processing, not the authors' own work, is the source of the V and J calls. In all, the sample holds hundreds of thousands of distinct CDR3 sequences, and 46% of those were seen once. The top ten hold over 15% of the sample.

As to this clonotype: The antigen it recognizes is unknown. Compared with germline, one end of the junction differs, possibly owing to a read error.

This receptor was taken from an elderly man in good health. Source material: blood. The rearrangement joined TRBV9 to TRBJ2-7; TRBD1 aligns with 7 central bases. The DNA end is more similar to TRBJ2-5, so the J call may be wrong. The nucleotide sequence reads as follows: TGTGCCGGCAGCGTCTTGGCAGGGGGTGAGACCCAGTACTTC. This codes for CAGSVLAGGETQYF.